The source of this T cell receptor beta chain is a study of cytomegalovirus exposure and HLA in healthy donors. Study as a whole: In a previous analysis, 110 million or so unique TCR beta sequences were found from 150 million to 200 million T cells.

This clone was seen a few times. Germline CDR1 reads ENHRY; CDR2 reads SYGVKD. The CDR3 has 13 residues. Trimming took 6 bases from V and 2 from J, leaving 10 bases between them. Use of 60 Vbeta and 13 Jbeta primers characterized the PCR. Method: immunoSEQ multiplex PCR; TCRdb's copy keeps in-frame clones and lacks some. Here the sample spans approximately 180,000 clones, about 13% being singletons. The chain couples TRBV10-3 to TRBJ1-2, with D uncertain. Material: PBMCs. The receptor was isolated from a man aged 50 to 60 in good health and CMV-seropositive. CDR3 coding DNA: TGTGCCATCAGAGGAGGGAACAACTATGGCTACACCTTC. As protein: CAIRGGNNYGYTF.